Shown below are 18 T cell receptor beta chains from a single sample sequenced in a study of OX40 agonist ivuxolimab in advanced cancers. Library prep was done by the immunoSEQ multiplex PCR assay. The table comes from immuneACCESS by way of TCRdb, which keeps in-frame sequences with V and J called. Part of the clones is missing from these tables; in studies checked, under half for an unresolved V gene and the rest for unknown reasons. The sample table lists roughly 20,000 clones, roughly 70% of them with a count of one. The ten top clones hold more than 25% of the sample. The source material was CD4+ or CD8+ T cells sorted from blood, sampled in a trial of the OX40 agonist ivuxolimab. The receptors shown here come from an adult with an advanced solid tumor such as melanoma, head and neck, liver or kidney cancer.

V gene TRBV11-2 combines with J gene TRBJ2-7; D is uncertain. CDR1 SGHAT and CDR2 FQNNGV come from the germline V gene. V was cut by 3 bases and J by 5 bases, with 11 bases left in between. The CDR3 is made up of 13 amino acids. CDR3 nucleotide sequence: TGTGCCAGCAGCTTTGGTATGACCAACGAGCAGTACTTC. Translated, it gives CASSFGMTNEQYF.

The rearrangement joins TRBV12-5 to TRBJ1-1; no clear D gene. CDR1 and CDR2 (germline): LGHNT, FRNRAP. V lost 0 bases and J 7 bases, leaving 6 bases between the germline ends. The CDR3 is 12 amino acids. Here the CDR3 DNA reads TGTGCTAGTGGTTTGGTAGGGAGTGAAGCTTTCTTT. Translating it yields CASGLVGSEAFF.

The chain joins TRBV4-1 to TRBJ1-5; 7 nucleotides agree with TRBD1. The CDR3 spans 15 residues. Per the germline V gene, CDR1 is MGHRA and CDR2 is YSYEKL. V shed 2 bases, J shed 1 base, and the junction held 2 bases outside the gene matches. In nucleotides, the CDR3 is TGCGCCAGCAGCCAAAACAGGGGAAGCAATCAGCCCCAGCATTTT. This gives the protein CASSQNRGSNQPQHF.

This clone turned up a few times. The chain carries TRBV10-3 and TRBJ1-1, with D tentatively TRBD1 (5 bases). Germline values: CDR1 ENHRY, CDR2 SYGVKD. V lost 7 bases and J lost 3, with 18 bases in between. The CDR3 is made up of 15 amino acids. In nucleotides, the CDR3 is TGTGCCATCACCGACCGACGGGCGGGGGACACTGAAGCTTTCTTT. It translates to CAITDRRAGDTEAFF.

The CDR3 coding sequence is TGTGCCAGCAGTGGTCTAGGCACGGCGCCGCAGCAAGAGACCCAGTACTTC. Translated, it gives CASSGLGTAPQQETQYF. V is TRBV6-9 and J is TRBJ2-5; D gene ambiguous. Trimming removed 5 bases from V and 2 bases from J, with 21 bases in between. Looked up from germline, CDR1 is MNHGY and CDR2 is SVAAGI. The CDR3 sequence is 17 residues long.

V gene TRBV20-1 combines with J gene TRBJ1-2; D unresolved. The V and J ends lost 3 bases and 8 bases respectively, with 10 bases between them. The germline gives CDR1 DFQATT, CDR2 SNEGSKA (reference sequence). The CDR3 runs 11 residues. The CDR3 DNA reads as TGCAGTGCTAGGATTGTCGGAGGCTACACCTTC. Translating it yields CSARIVGGYTF.

The genes are TRBV4-1 and TRBJ2-1, with D uncertain. V lost 1 base and J lost 7, with 5 bases in between. Germline CDR1 and CDR2: MGHRA and YSYEKL. The CDR3 has 12 residues. CDR3 DNA sequence: TGCGCCAGCAGCCAAGGAGAGAATGAGCAGTTCTTC. Translation: CASSQGENEQFF.

The chain combines TRBV5-1 with TRBJ2-1; the match to TRBD2 covers 9 bases. Germline V gene sequence: CDR1 SGHRS, CDR2 YFSETQ. The CDR3 runs to 17 residues. Trimming at V came to 3 bases and at J to 8 bases, leaving 15 bases not matched to a gene. CDR3 in DNA: TGCGCCAGCAGCTACGGGACCTCAGCAGCGGGAGGATATGAGCAGTTCTTC. Protein sequence: CASSYGTSAAGGYEQFF.

V gene TRBV10-1 combines with J gene TRBJ1-1; 9 nucleotides agree with TRBD1. In germline, CDR1 is WNHNN, CDR2 SYGVQD (reference sequence). The CDR3 is 15 amino acids. The junction had 10 bases not matched to a gene; V was cut back by 8 bases and J by 3 bases. For the CDR3, the DNA is TGCGCCAGCCGCCCGGGGACAGGGATCGACACTGAAGCTTTCTTT. Protein: CASRPGTGIDTEAFF.

The chain combines TRBV5-6 with TRBJ2-7; D gene unclear. V was pared by 5 bases and J by 2 bases, with 20 bases between. The CDR3 is made up of 16 amino acids. The V gene's germline CDR1 is SGHDT and CDR2 YYEEEE. The CDR3 sequence: CASSFTFSTTTYEQYF. CDR3 DNA: TGTGCCAGCAGTTTTACGTTCTCTACTACGACCTACGAGCAGTACTTC. The entire variable domain, with the rest obtained from reference TRBV5-6 and TRBJ2-7, is as follows: DAGVTQSPTHLIKTRGQQVTLRCSPKSGHDTVSWYQQALGQGPQFIFQYYEEEERQRGNFPDRFSGHQFPNYSSELNVNALLLGDSALYLCASSFTFSTTTYEQYFGPGTRLTVT.

The genes are TRBV7-8 and TRBJ1-5, with a tentative D call TRBD1 (6 bases). The CDR3 runs to 15 residues. Germline values: CDR1 SGHVS, CDR2 FQNEAQ. Trimming pared 5 bases from V and 4 bases from J, leaving 15 bases between. CDR3 DNA: TGTGCCAGCAGCCTAGTGGCAGGGGAAAATCAGCCCCAGCATTTT. Protein: CASSLVAGENQPQHF.

The chain is built from TRBV6-5 and TRBJ1-2; D not certain. V was shortened by 7 bases and J by 2 bases, with 17 bases between the two germline ends. Germline-derived CDR1 and CDR2 are MNHEY and SVGAGI. This CDR3 is 15 amino acids long. Here the CDR3 DNA reads TGTGCCAGCACCCTTACCGTAGGAGGAAACTATGGCTACACCTTC. Amino acids: CASTLTVGGNYGYTF.

This clone was found a few times. The chain links TRBV4-3 to TRBJ2-7; D uncertain. Trimming removed 4 bases at V and 6 bases at J, with 16 bases between. The CDR3 totals 14 residues. Germline CDR1 is LGHNA and CDR2 is YSLEER. The CDR3 nucleotides read TGCGCCAGCAGCCTCACAAGGAAAACGGGCGAGCAGTACTTC. Amino acid sequence: CASSLTRKTGEQYF.

The chain is built from TRBV5-4 and TRBJ2-3, with D maybe TRBD2 (6 bases). V was cut by 4 bases and J by 6 bases, with 9 bases left in between. This CDR3 has 12 amino acids. Per germline, CDR1 SGHNT and CDR2 YYREEE (reference sequence). This CDR3 reads CASSLAGDTQYF. CDR3 sequence (DNA): TGTGCCAGCAGCCTGGCGGGGGATACGCAGTATTTT. Full variable domain (rest looked up from reference TRBV5-4 and TRBJ2-3): ETGVTQSPTHLIKTRGQQVTLRCSSQSGHNTVSWYQQALGQGPQFIFQYYREEENGRGNFPPRFSGLQFPNYSSELNVNALELDDSALYLCASSLAGDTQYFGPGTRLTVL.

The chain uses TRBV9 and TRBJ2-3; 10 positions match TRBD2. V shed 0 bases, J shed 5 bases, and the junction held 0 bases outside the gene matches. CDR3 length: 14 amino acids. CDR1 is SGDLS and CDR2 is YYNGEE in the germline V gene. CDR3 region: CASSVGLAGDTQYF. The CDR3 DNA is TGTGCCAGCAGCGTAGGACTAGCGGGAGATACGCAGTATTTT.

The rearrangement uses TRBV10-3 and TRBJ2-7; 7 bases agree with TRBD1. The CDR3 is 13 residues long. Germline CDR1 and CDR2: ENHRY and SYGVKD. V was pared by 3 bases and J by 6 bases, with 5 bases of the junction left unmatched. CDR3 DNA sequence: TGTGCCATCAGTGACCCCGACAGGGTCGAGCAGTACTTC. Protein sequence: CAISDPDRVEQYF.

The rearrangement joins TRBV18 to TRBJ2-1; a weak D match, TRBD1 (6 bases). V gave up 3 bases and J gave up 5 bases, with 8 bases separating them. The germline V gene has CDR1 KGHSH and CDR2 LQKENI. The CDR3 contains 13 residues. CDR3 sequence: CASSPDRDNEQFF. The CDR3 DNA reads as TGTGCCAGCTCACCGGACAGAGACAATGAGCAGTTCTTC. Looking up the rest from reference TRBV18 and TRBJ2-1 gives the full variable domain: NAGVMQNPRHLVRRRGQEARLRCSPMKGHSHVYWYRQLPEEGLKFMVYLQKENIIDESGMPKERFSAEFPKEGPSILRIQQVVRGDSAAYFCASSPDRDNEQFFGPGTRLTVL.

This sequence joins TRBV27 and TRBJ1-1; no clear D. Germline CDR1 MNHEY, CDR2 SMNVEV (reference sequence). The CDR3 is 15 amino acids. The V and J ends lost 0 bases and 0 bases respectively, with 8 bases between them. CDR3 sequence reads: CASSLSASMNTEAFF. The DNA of the CDR3 is TGTGCCAGCAGTTTATCGGCTTCAATGAACACTGAAGCTTTCTTT.